These 26 T cell receptor beta chains came from one sample sequenced in a study of cytomegalovirus exposure and HLA in healthy donors. Primers: 60 Vbeta forward and 13 Jbeta reverse. Assay: immunoSEQ multiplex PCR; the TCRdb copy retains only in-frame clones and omits some. The sample gives fewer than 150,000 clones, about 82% of which show up once; under 2.5% is in the top ten. Sequencing was performed on PBMCs. These receptors were obtained from a young man in good health and CMV-seronegative.

This clone has only a few counts. The rearrangement joins TRBV5-1 to TRBJ1-6; 11 bases agree with TRBD1. Germline lookup yields CDR1 SGHRS and CDR2 YFSETQ. V shed 4 bases, J shed 1 base, and the junction held 13 bases outside the gene matches. The CDR3 runs to 20 residues. CDR3 bases: TGCGCCAGCAGCCTACAGACCTGGACAGGGGGCCAATCCTATAATTCACCCCTCCACTTT. Amino acid sequence: CASSLQTWTGGQSYNSPLHF.

This clone was found a few times. The rearrangement uses TRBV6-5 and TRBJ1-1, with a tentative D call TRBD1 (6 bases). Germline V gene data show CDR1 as MNHEY and CDR2 as SVGAGI. Trimming took 5 bases from V and 11 from J, leaving 12 bases between them. This CDR3 has 11 residues. In DNA, the CDR3 is TGTGCCAGCAGTAACAGGGTATTGGCTTTCTTT. This encodes CASSNRVLAFF.

The V gene is TRBV5-6, the J gene TRBJ2-3; the match to TRBD2 covers 14 bases. Germline V CDR1 and CDR2: SGHDT, YYEEEE. There are 18 residues in the CDR3. V lost 3 bases, J lost 6 bases, and 12 bases stayed unmatched. In DNA, the CDR3 is TGTGCCAGCAGCTCGGAGCCGGGACTAGCGGGAGCGGGGGATACGCAGTATTTT. As protein: CASSSEPGLAGAGDTQYF.

The V and J genes are TRBV2 and TRBJ2-3; 10 bases map to TRBD1. V trimming: 4 bases; J trimming: 3 bases; junction bases outside the gene matches: 13. CDR1 and CDR2 from the germline V gene are SNHLY and FYNNEI. The CDR3 length is 18 residues. The CDR3 DNA sequence: TGTGCCAGCAGTGGCGAGGGACAGGGGCCGTGGGGGACAGATACGCAGTATTTT. Translated, it gives CASSGEGQGPWGTDTQYF.

The chain has TRBV5-1 and TRBJ1-6; 7 positions match TRBD1. This CDR3 is 15 amino acids long. Losses at the gene ends were 0 bases for V and 7 bases for J; bases not matched to a gene: 4. Germline-derived CDR1 and CDR2 are SGHRS and YFSETQ. The CDR3 loop reads CASSLEGQKNSPLHF. The CDR3 DNA is TGCGCCAGCAGCTTGGAGGGACAGAAAAATTCACCCCTCCACTTT.

The chain carries TRBV28 and TRBJ2-7, with TRBD1 matching over 8 bases. The CDR3 has 19 residues. The V segment lost 3 bases and the J segment 1 base; nucleotides outside the gene matches: 17. CDR1 is MDHEN, CDR2 SYDVKM, per germline. The CDR3 is CASSFPPLTGAFRSYEQYF. CDR3 sequence (DNA): TGTGCCAGCAGTTTCCCGCCACTGACAGGGGCTTTCCGATCCTACGAGCAGTACTTC.

The rearrangement uses TRBV5-1 and TRBJ2-3; D is perhaps TRBD1 (6 bases). With 5 bases removed from V and 1 base from J, the gap between germline ends came to 11 bases. CDR3 length: 14 residues. Looked up from germline, CDR1 is SGHRS and CDR2 is YFSETQ. In nucleotides, the CDR3 is TGCGCCAGCAGACAGGGTTTGGGCACAGATACGCAGTATTTT. Translated: CASRQGLGTDTQYF.

The chain couples TRBV12-5 to TRBJ2-7; D is possibly TRBD2 (6 bases). The CDR3 has 15 residues. Germline values: CDR1 LGHNT, CDR2 FRNRAP. V was pared by 3 bases and J by 0 bases, with 12 bases between. As DNA, the CDR3 is TGTGCTAGTGGTTTTCTCGCGGGGAGCTCCTACGAGCAGTACTTC. Its translation: CASGFLAGSSYEQYF.

The chain carries TRBV6-5 and TRBJ2-7; TRBD2 matches at 8 bases. With V trimmed by 0 bases and J by 3 bases, 4 bases remained unmatched. Germline CDR1 and CDR2: MNHEY and SVGAGI. This CDR3 has 15 amino acids. CDR3 coding DNA: TGTGCCAGCAGTTACTCGATAGCGGGGAGCTACGAGCAGTACTTC. This gives the protein CASSYSIAGSYEQYF.

The rearrangement links TRBV5-6 to TRBJ1-1, with a weak D call TRBD1 (5 bases). Trimming cost V 2 bases and J 0 bases, with 11 bases left between them. Germline V CDR1 and CDR2: SGHDT, YYEEEE. This CDR3 region has 15 residues. The CDR3 loop is CASSFRGTVNTEAFF. The DNA for the CDR3 is TGTGCCAGCAGCTTTAGAGGGACTGTGAACACTGAAGCTTTCTTT.

The chain couples TRBV27 to TRBJ1-5, with D unresolved. The CDR3 totals 14 residues. V was pared by 2 bases and J by 0 bases, with 5 bases between. Germline-derived CDR1 and CDR2 are MNHEY and SMNVEV (reference sequence). CDR3 in amino acids: CASSLENSNQPQHF. DNA for the CDR3: TGTGCCAGCAGTTTAGAGAATAGCAATCAGCCCCAGCATTTT.

J is TRBJ1-1 and V is TRBV5-1; 7 bases match TRBD1. J was trimmed by 4 bases and V by 4 bases; bases with no gene match: 10. The CDR3 loop spans 15 amino acids. Germline CDR1 SGHRS, CDR2 YFSETQ. DNA of the CDR3: TGCGCCAGCAGCCCCAACAGGGGTGGCGGCACTGAAGCTTTCTTT. Its translation: CASSPNRGGGTEAFF.

The chain combines TRBV30 with TRBJ1-1; no clear D. Germline CDR1 GTSNPN, CDR2 SVGIG (reference sequence). CDR3 length: 16 residues. The V gene lost 3 bases and the J gene lost 0 bases, with 17 bases spanning the gap. CDR3 nucleotide sequence: TGTGCCTGGAGATTGGCCGGGCCCGGGGTGAACACTGAAGCTTTCTTT. It yields the protein CAWRLAGPGVNTEAFF.

The chain has TRBV5-1 and TRBJ2-3; D is uncertain. This CDR3 contains 15 residues. Germline CDR1 is SGHRS and CDR2 is YFSETQ. Trimming removed 2 bases at V and 1 base at J, with 11 bases between. Here the CDR3 reads CASSFESPGTDTQYF. CDR3 DNA sequence: TGCGCCAGCAGCTTCGAATCTCCAGGCACAGATACGCAGTATTTT. Using reference TRBV5-1 and TRBJ2-3 for the parts outside the CDR3, the full variable domain is KAGVTQTPRYLIKTRGQQVTLSCSPISGHRSVSWYQQTPGQGLQFLFEYFSETQRNKGNFPGRFSGRQFSNSRSEMNVSTLELGDSALYLCASSFESPGTDTQYFGPGTRLTVL.

The chain recombines TRBV7-2 with TRBJ1-3, with D maybe TRBD1 (5 bases). Per germline, CDR1 SGHTA and CDR2 FQGNSA. This CDR3 region has 18 residues. The V and J ends lost 1 base and 2 bases respectively, with 18 bases between them. The CDR3 DNA reads as TGTGCCAGCAGCTTAGTCCGACAGCGTCTGGCAACTGGAAACACCATATATTTT. Residues: CASSLVRQRLATGNTIYF.

The chain employs TRBV7-9 and TRBJ1-1; 8 positions agree with TRBD1. Germline V CDR1 and CDR2: SEHNR, FQNEAQ (reference sequence). The CDR3 sequence is 14 residues long. V gave up 5 bases and J gave up 5 bases; unmatched junction bases: 7. The CDR3 reads CASSPRDRRTEAFF. The CDR3 nucleotides read TGTGCCAGCAGCCCCCGGGACAGGAGGACTGAAGCTTTCTTT.

The chain has TRBV25-1 and TRBJ2-2, with D perhaps TRBD2 (5 bases). The CDR3 is 15 amino acids. V lost 3 bases and J lost 2, with 10 bases in between. Per the germline V gene, CDR1 is MGHDK and CDR2 is SYGVNS. CDR3 sequence: CASSEAGINTGELFF. The CDR3 DNA is TGTGCCAGCAGTGAGGCCGGGATCAACACCGGGGAGCTGTTTTTT.

CDR3 sequence: CASSYLGGAGQPQHF. The CDR3 DNA is TGTGCCAGCAGCTACCTGGGGGGGGCTGGTCAGCCCCAGCATTTT. The chain links TRBV7-8 to TRBJ1-5; weak D call: TRBD1 (6 bases). Trimming stripped 4 bases from V and 6 bases from J, with 16 bases between. Germline values: CDR1 SGHVS, CDR2 FQNEAQ. CDR3 length: 15 amino acids.

The rearrangement links TRBV5-5 to TRBJ1-6; D perhaps matches TRBD1 (5 bases). Germline V gene lookup returns CDR1 SGHKS and CDR2 YYEKEE (reference sequence). V dropped 2 bases and J dropped 10 bases, with 16 bases sitting between them. The CDR3 consists of 15 residues. Here the CDR3 reads CASSFNRGSTSPLHF. The CDR3 nucleotides are TGTGCCAGCAGCTTTAATCGGGGGTCGACCTCACCCCTCCACTTT. The variable domain in full, with the rest retrieved from reference TRBV5-5 and TRBJ1-6, is DAGVTQSPTHLIKTRGQQVTLRCSPISGHKSVSWYQQVLGQGPQFIFQYYEKEERGRGNFPDRFSARQFPNYSSELNVNALLLGDSALYLCASSFNRGSTSPLHFGNGTRLTVT.

V usage is TRBV4-1 and J usage is TRBJ1-4, with 8 bases fitting TRBD1. Germline assignment: CDR1 MGHRA and CDR2 YSYEKL. V trimming: 0 bases; J trimming: 0 bases; junction bases outside the gene matches: 12. The CDR3 sequence is 20 residues long. The CDR3 region is CASSQDRGGQALATNEKLFF. CDR3 in DNA: TGCGCCAGCAGCCAAGATCGTGGGGGACAGGCGCTTGCAACTAATGAAAAACTGTTTTTT.

A word on this clone: This same CDR3 is encoded by further DNA sequences in the sample. The chain carries TRBV2 and TRBJ2-3; 10 bases align to TRBD2. J gave up 1 base and V 9 bases, and 7 bases lay outside the gene matches. This CDR3 region has 15 residues. Germline CDR1 and CDR2: SNHLY and FYNNEI. CDR3 sequence reads: CASRGTSARTDTQYF. CDR3 DNA: TGTGCCAGTAGGGGGACTAGCGCCCGCACAGATACGCAGTATTTT.

The J gene is TRBJ2-2, the V gene TRBV5-1, with 8 positions matching TRBD1. The CDR3 has 16 amino acids. Germline V gene lookup returns CDR1 SGHRS and CDR2 YFSETQ. V lost 0 bases to trimming and J lost 1 base; unmatched junction nucleotides: 2. CDR3 nucleotide sequence: TGCGCCAGCAGCTTGGCGGGACAGGAGAACACCGGGGAGCTGTTTTTT. Its protein is CASSLAGQENTGELFF.

The chain has TRBV28 and TRBJ2-5; D unclear. V lost 7 bases, J lost 1 base, and 4 bases lay in between. Germline CDR1 reads MDHEN; CDR2 reads SYDVKM. This CDR3 is built from 11 residues. In DNA form, the CDR3 reads TGTGCCAGCAACGGCCAAGAGACCCAGTACTTC. As protein: CASNGQETQYF.

A single count supports this clone. The V and J genes are TRBV30 and TRBJ2-1; D might be TRBD2 (6 bases). The V and J ends lost 1 base and 12 bases respectively, with 16 bases between them. Germline CDR1 and CDR2: GTSNPN and SVGIG (reference sequence). The CDR3 totals 13 residues. In nucleotides, the CDR3 is TGTGCCTGGAGTGGGGGGGAGGCCTCGGCGCAGTTCTTC. It yields the protein CAWSGGEASAQFF. Combining the CDR3 with reference TRBV30 and TRBJ2-1 gives the whole variable domain SQTIHQWPATLVQPVGSPLSLECTVEGTSNPNLYWYRQAAGRGLQLLFYSVGIGQISSEVPQNLSASRPQDRQFILSSKKLLLSDSGFYLCAWSGGEASAQFFGPGTRLTVL.

The chain links TRBV6-5 to TRBJ1-2, with D possibly matching TRBD1 (5 bases). Germline V gives CDR1 MNHEY, CDR2 SVGAGI. V gave up 5 bases and J gave up 0 bases, with 10 bases separating them. The CDR3 is 14 amino acids. The CDR3, as DNA: TGTGCCAGCAGTCCTGACAGAGCTAACTATGGCTACACCTTC. Encoded protein: CASSPDRANYGYTF.

This clone was seen a handful of times. The rearrangement links TRBV28 to TRBJ1-1; the D is unclear. This CDR3 contains 15 residues. Germline lookup yields CDR1 MDHEN and CDR2 SYDVKM. Trimming took 3 bases from V and 0 from J, leaving 11 bases between them. CDR3 bases: TGTGCCAGCAGTTTGCGGGGAACGGTGAACACTGAAGCTTTCTTT. Translation: CASSLRGTVNTEAFF.